These 19 T cell receptor beta chains share one sample of origin, sequenced in a study of blood T cell repertoires in COVID-19 (dated by TCRdb to 2018 to 2021). The library was prepared using the immunoSEQ multiplex PCR assay. The table comes from immuneACCESS by way of TCRdb, which keeps in-frame sequences with V and J called. Part of the clones is missing from these tables; in studies checked, under half for an unresolved V gene and the rest for unknown reasons. The sample table contains approximately 240,000 clones; only one count was recorded for approximately 90% of them. Jointly, the top ten make up less than 15% of the sample. The material sequenced was peripheral blood. The receptors stem from a woman aged 18-29 years who had recovered from COVID-19.

This clone was observed once. This same CDR3 is encoded by further DNA sequences in the sample. The chain uses TRBV19 and TRBJ1-6; D is uncertain. V dropped 5 bases and J dropped 5 bases, with 10 bases sitting between them. This CDR3 has 14 amino acids. Germline lookup yields CDR1 LNHDA and CDR2 SQIVND (reference sequence). In DNA form, the CDR3 reads TGTGCCAGTAGTCCCGGACTGAATAATTCACCCCTCCACTTT. Protein sequence: CASSPGLNNSPLHF.

The CDR3 nucleotides read TGTGCCAGCAGTGAGTGGGACAGGGTGTTCTTC. Translation: CASSEWDRVFF. The chain joins TRBV6-1 to TRBJ2-1, with 9 bases fitting TRBD1. This CDR3 has 11 amino acids. Looked up from germline, CDR1 is MNHNS and CDR2 is SASEGT. J lost 15 bases, V lost 3 bases, and 3 bases had no gene match.

The J gene is TRBJ2-1, the V gene TRBV19; TRBD2 might be the D (5 bases). Germline V gives CDR1 LNHDA, CDR2 SQIVND (reference sequence). Trimming cost V 3 bases and J 0 bases, with 12 bases left between them. The CDR3 spans 16 residues. CDR3 bases: TGTGCCAGTAGTATCCAAGCGGAGAGCTCCTACAATGAGCAGTTCTTC. This codes for CASSIQAESSYNEQFF. The whole variable domain, filled in from reference TRBV19 and TRBJ2-1, reads DGGITQSPKYLFRKEGQNVTLSCEQNLNHDAMYWYRQDPGQGLRLIYYSQIVNDFQKGDIAEGYSVSREKKESFPLTVTSAQKNPTAFYLCASSIQAESSYNEQFFGPGTRLTVL.

The chain combines TRBV7-9 with TRBJ1-2; 7 bases are a match to TRBD1. Unmatched junction bases numbered 4, after V lost 4 bases and J lost 2 bases. Germline V gene data show CDR1 as SEHNR and CDR2 as FQNEAQ (reference sequence). The CDR3 is 14 residues long. CDR3 bases: TGTGCCAGCAGCTCCCCGACAGGGAACTATGGCTACACCTTC. Residues: CASSSPTGNYGYTF.

The rearrangement links TRBV3-1 (or the pseudogene TRBV3-2) to TRBJ2-2, with 7 bases that match TRBD2. The V gene end was trimmed by 2 bases and the J gene end by 6 bases; junction bases not matched to a gene: 3. This CDR3 comprises 14 residues. Germline V gene sequence: CDR1 LGHDT, CDR2 YNNKEL (reference sequence). The CDR3 here is CASSQTSAPGELFF. CDR3 sequence (DNA): TGTGCCAGCAGCCAAACTAGCGCACCCGGGGAGCTGTTTTTT.

This chain links TRBV6-1 with TRBJ2-4; weak D call: TRBD1 (6 bases). V lost 6 bases, J lost 4 bases, and 13 bases lay in between. This CDR3 comprises 14 residues. CDR1 is MNHNS, CDR2 SASEGT, per germline. The CDR3 bases are TGTGCCAGCAGGGGGACAAACCCAAAAAACATTCAGTACTTC. It is translated as CASRGTNPKNIQYF.

The chain has TRBV5-1 and TRBJ2-7; 9 bases line up with TRBD1. This CDR3 is built from 14 residues. The V gene end was trimmed by 1 base and the J gene end by 4 bases; junction bases not matched to a gene: 3. Looked up from germline, CDR1 is SGHRS and CDR2 is YFSETQ. The chain's CDR3 is CASSLNDRGYEQYF. CDR3 bases: TGCGCCAGCAGCTTGAACGACAGGGGGTACGAGCAGTACTTC.

The gene calls are TRBV12-1 and TRBJ2-2; the table names TRBD2, a call not compared with the DNA. TRBV12-1 constitutes a pseudogene. CDR3 length: 13 amino acids. The CDR3 protein is CASGGGNPGELFF. Written as DNA, the CDR3 is TGTGCCAGCGGGGGGGGGAACCCCGGGGAGCTGTTTTTT.

This clone was seen only once. Different DNA sequences within this sample yield the same CDR3. This rearrangement joins TRBV7-9 to TRBJ1-1; the match to TRBD1 covers 7 bases. The V gene end was trimmed by 1 base and the J gene end by 2 bases; junction bases not matched to a gene: 1. Germline assignment: CDR1 SEHNR and CDR2 FQNEAQ (reference sequence). The CDR3 is made up of 14 amino acids. CDR3 DNA: TGTGCCAGCAGCTTAGGGACAGGTAACACTGAAGCTTTCTTT. Translation: CASSLGTGNTEAFF.

The V call is TRBV7-2, the J call TRBJ2-1, with TRBD1 identical over 9 bases. CDR1 SGHTA and CDR2 FQGNSA come from the germline V gene. Losses at the gene ends were 5 bases for V and 9 bases for J; bases not matched to a gene: 11. The CDR3 covers 15 residues. CDR3 nucleotides: TGTGCCAGCAGCATGGGACAGGGAGGGAAGAGTGAGCAGTTCTTC. It is translated as CASSMGQGGKSEQFF.

The gene calls are TRBV25-1 and TRBJ2-6; 8 bases are shared with TRBD1. Germline CDR1 MGHDK, CDR2 SYGVNS. The CDR3 has 17 residues. CDR3 sequence reads: CAYEGDRSFSGANVLTF. The CDR3 DNA sequence: TGTGCATATGAGGGGGACAGGAGCTTCTCTGGGGCCAACGTCCTGACTTTC.

Only a few counts were recorded for this clone. The J gene is TRBJ1-6, the V gene TRBV19; 8 nucleotides agree with TRBD1. V gave up 9 bases and J gave up 9 bases; unmatched junction bases: 7. Germline loops: CDR1 LNHDA, CDR2 SQIVND (reference sequence). CDR3 size: 13 residues. In DNA form, the CDR3 reads TGTGCCAGCCGAGGACAGGGTGGTTCACCCCTCCACTTT. It codes for CASRGQGGSPLHF.

This chain joins TRBV3-1 (or the pseudogene TRBV3-2) and TRBJ2-7; unclear D gene. Trimming took 1 base from V and 5 from J, leaving 9 bases between them. Germline CDR1 is LGHDT and CDR2 is YNNKEL (reference sequence). This CDR3 region has 13 residues. In DNA form, the CDR3 reads TGTGCCAGCAGCCAAGCGGCGGCAAACGAGCAGTACTTC. Protein product: CASSQAAANEQYF.

This clone was observed a single time. The chain couples TRBV27 to TRBJ2-1, with 9 nucleotides matching TRBD2. From germline, CDR1 is MNHEY and CDR2 SMNVEV (reference sequence). J gave up 6 bases and V 1 base, and 4 bases lay outside the gene matches. The CDR3 runs to 15 residues. The CDR3: CASSLLAGGVNEQFF. CDR3 bases: TGTGCCAGCAGTTTATTGGCGGGAGGGGTCAATGAGCAGTTCTTC.

The chain joins TRBV27 to TRBJ2-1; TRBD2 agrees at 7 bases. Unmatched junction bases numbered 4, after V lost 3 bases and J lost 2 bases. The CDR3 has 15 residues. Germline CDR1 reads MNHEY; CDR2 reads SMNVEV (reference sequence). The CDR3 spells CASSLGGSPYNEQFF. In DNA form, the CDR3 reads TGTGCCAGCAGTTTGGGCGGGAGCCCCTACAATGAGCAGTTCTTC.

This clone has a single count. The chain is built from TRBV12-3 or TRBV12-4 and TRBJ2-7; D gene ambiguous. The CDR3 runs 12 residues. Trimming removed 4 bases at V and 4 bases at J, with 8 bases between. The CDR3 loop reads CASSSVVYEQYF. The DNA of the CDR3 is TGTGCCAGCAGTTCTGTTGTTTACGAGCAGTACTTC.

V and J are TRBV9 and TRBJ1-4, with TRBD1 identical over 8 bases. The V gene's germline CDR1 is SGDLS and CDR2 YYNGEE. With V trimmed by 3 bases and J by 3 bases, 13 bases remained unmatched. The CDR3 length is 18 residues. For the CDR3, the DNA is TGTGCCAGCAGCGCCCAAAGGGGGGGGACAGGAGCTAATGAAAAACTGTTTTTT. This encodes CASSAQRGGTGANEKLFF.

V is TRBV5-6 and J is TRBJ1-3; D is ambiguous. Germline V gene data show CDR1 as SGHDT and CDR2 as YYEEEE. The V end lost 2 bases, the J end lost 8 bases, and 14 bases lay between the germline ends. The CDR3 loop spans 14 amino acids. CDR3 sequence (DNA): TGTGCCAGCAGCTTTCTCAATCAAGGAGACACCATATATTTT. Its translation is CASSFLNQGDTIYF. The full variable domain, completed using reference TRBV5-6 and TRBJ1-3, is DAGVTQSPTHLIKTRGQQVTLRCSPKSGHDTVSWYQQALGQGPQFIFQYYEEEERQRGNFPDRFSGHQFPNYSSELNVNALLLGDSALYLCASSFLNQGDTIYFGEGSWLTVV.

The chain employs TRBV6-5 and TRBJ2-2, with 8 bases fitting TRBD1. This CDR3 is 15 amino acids long. Losses at the gene ends were 7 bases for V and 6 bases for J; bases not matched to a gene: 10. Germline assignment: CDR1 MNHEY and CDR2 SVGAGI. Here the CDR3 reads CASKHQGAQAGELFF. In DNA form, the CDR3 reads TGTGCCAGCAAACATCAGGGGGCGCAGGCCGGGGAGCTGTTTTTT.